The 32 T cell receptor beta chains below were found in one sample sequenced in a study of T cells in tuberculosis. Libraries were prepared by immunoSEQ multiplex PCR; TCRdb keeps only in-frame clonotypes and omits some of them. The data contain tens of thousands of clones, roughly nine tenths of them singletons. Sequenced input: PBMCs. The receptors were gathered from a donor aged 5 to 30 with latent tuberculosis or without tuberculosis infection.

The rearrangement uses TRBV19 and TRBJ1-1, with D maybe TRBD1 (5 bases). This CDR3 has 15 amino acids. CDR1 is LNHDA, CDR2 SQIVND, per germline (reference sequence). Between the trimmed V and J ends, which lost 8 bases and 5 bases, there was a span of 21 bases. The CDR3 loop reads CASSPGSGARTEAFF. CDR3 sequence (DNA): TGTGCCAGTTCCCCCGGTAGTGGGGCCCGGACTGAAGCTTTCTTT.

The gene calls are TRBV5-1 and TRBJ1-4; D is unclear. The germline CDR1 and CDR2 sequences are SGHRS and YFSETQ. The CDR3 spans 15 residues. V dropped 4 bases and J dropped 7 bases, with 17 bases sitting between them. The CDR3 DNA sequence: TGCGCCAGCAGCGTGACCCCGGAAGCAGGTGAAAAACTGTTTTTT. Its translation: CASSVTPEAGEKLFF.

V usage is TRBV19 and J usage is TRBJ1-5; perhaps TRBD1 as D (6 bases). In germline, CDR1 is LNHDA, CDR2 SQIVND (reference sequence). This CDR3 spans 13 amino acids. V gave up 5 bases and J gave up 5 bases, with 10 bases separating them. The CDR3 nucleotides read TGTGCCAGTAGTCAACAGGGAGATCAGCCCCAGCATTTT. Its protein product is CASSQQGDQPQHF.

This clone was counted once. The V call is TRBV15, the J call TRBJ2-6, with D perhaps TRBD1 (5 bases). This CDR3 spans 18 amino acids. Trimming left V 0 bases short and J 1 base short, with 13 bases between. Germline V gene sequence: CDR1 LNHNV, CDR2 YYDKDF (reference sequence). The CDR3 DNA follows: TGTGCCACCAGCAGAGAAGGTACAGGCAAATCTGGGGCCAACGTCCTGACTTTC. Its protein product is CATSREGTGKSGANVLTF.

This clone was observed a few times. The chain recombines TRBV25-1 with TRBJ2-2, with 9 positions matching TRBD1. Germline values: CDR1 MGHDK, CDR2 SYGVNS. The CDR3 is 15 residues long. V lost 8 bases, J lost 4 bases, and 8 bases stayed unmatched. The CDR3 loop reads CASGIQGAGTGELFF. The CDR3 DNA sequence: TGTGCCAGCGGAATACAGGGGGCTGGCACCGGGGAGCTGTTTTTT.

The V and J genes are TRBV10-3 and TRBJ2-5; TRBD2 matches at 7 bases. The CDR3 is made up of 17 amino acids. Unmatched junction bases numbered 13, after V lost 3 bases and J lost 3 bases. Germline CDR1 and CDR2: ENHRY and SYGVKD. CDR3 bases: TGTGCCATCAGTGACTCCCCCGGTGGGGGGGGGAAAGAGACCCAGTACTTC. It is translated as CAISDSPGGGGKETQYF.

This chain uses TRBV6-5 with TRBJ2-6; D perhaps matches TRBD2 (6 bases). The CDR3 length is 15 residues. In germline, CDR1 is MNHEY, CDR2 SVGAGI. Trimming stripped 7 bases from V and 2 bases from J, with 12 bases between. In DNA form, the CDR3 reads TGTGCCAGCACCTCCACGGGGGCTGGGGCCAACGTCCTGACTTTC. Translation gives CASTSTGAGANVLTF.

V gene TRBV7-2 combines with J gene TRBJ1-2; 8 positions agree with TRBD1. V lost 0 bases, J lost 4 bases, and 4 bases stayed unmatched. Germline assignment: CDR1 SGHTA and CDR2 FQGNSA. The CDR3 loop spans 15 amino acids. The CDR3, as DNA: TGTGCCAGCAGCTTAGCAGGACAGGGCCTCTATGGCTACACCTTC. Its protein is CASSLAGQGLYGYTF.

This clone has just one count. The genes are TRBV19 and TRBJ1-5, with TRBD1 matching 7 bases. Per the germline V gene, CDR1 is LNHDA and CDR2 is SQIVND (reference sequence). The V segment lost 7 bases and the J segment 1 base; nucleotides outside the gene matches: 10. This CDR3 has 16 residues. CDR3 in DNA: TGTGCCAGTACCCGGAGAGGGACAGCGAGCAATCAGCCCCAGCATTTT. It translates to CASTRRGTASNQPQHF.

This rearrangement joins TRBV27 to TRBJ1-5; D might be TRBD1 (5 bases). The germline V and J ends were trimmed by 11 bases and 4 bases, with 21 bases remaining between them. CDR1 is MNHEY, CDR2 SMNVEV, per germline (reference sequence). CDR3 length: 15 amino acids. The CDR3 nucleotides read TGTGCCGCTTGGGACCGTCATAGCGGGAATCAGCCCCAGCATTTT. Translated: CAAWDRHSGNQPQHF.

The DNA of the CDR3 is TGTGCCAGCAGTGCCGGGGGGTGGAAGGAAGCTTTCTTT. Translated, it gives CASSAGGWKEAFF. The chain combines TRBV6-1 with TRBJ1-1; TRBD1 might be the D (5 bases). With 4 bases removed from V and 8 bases from J, the gap between germline ends came to 14 bases. This CDR3 is 13 amino acids long. Germline V gives CDR1 MNHNS, CDR2 SASEGT.

V usage is TRBV2 and J usage is TRBJ1-1, with 11 bases that match TRBD1. V lost 8 bases to trimming and J lost 4 bases; unmatched junction nucleotides: 3. The CDR3 runs 13 residues. Germline V gene lookup returns CDR1 SNHLY and CDR2 FYNNEI. The CDR3 here is CASDGTGGTEAFF. CDR3 bases: TGTGCCAGCGATGGGACAGGGGGCACTGAAGCTTTCTTT.

The chain combines TRBV27 with TRBJ2-1; D not resolved. Germline V gene data show CDR1 as MNHEY and CDR2 as SMNVEV (reference sequence). Trimming stripped 0 bases from V and 3 bases from J, with 9 bases between. The length of the CDR3 is 15 residues. The CDR3 sequence is CASSLSAHRYNEQFF. The CDR3 nucleotides read TGTGCCAGCAGTTTATCGGCACACCGCTACAATGAGCAGTTCTTC.

The chain is built from TRBV29-1 and TRBJ1-1; tentative D call: TRBD1 (6 bases). Germline CDR1 and CDR2: SQVTM and ANQGSEA. V was shortened by 4 bases and J by 2 bases, with 11 bases between the two germline ends. The CDR3 runs to 13 residues. CDR3 loop: CSVANRANTEAFF. CDR3 in DNA: TGCAGCGTTGCGAACAGGGCTAACACTGAAGCTTTCTTT.

V is TRBV2 and J is TRBJ1-1; 9 bases map to TRBD1. Germline lookup yields CDR1 SNHLY and CDR2 FYNNEI. The CDR3 is 13 amino acids. J gave up 5 bases and V 3 bases, and 1 base lay outside the gene matches. The DNA of the CDR3 is TGTGCCAGCAGTGAGGGGACAGGGACTGAAGCTTTCTTT. Translating gives CASSEGTGTEAFF. Full variable domain (outside the CDR3, taken from reference TRBV2 and TRBJ1-1): EPEVTQTPSHQVTQMGQEVILRCVPISNHLYFYWYRQILGQKVEFLVSFYNNEISEKSEIFDDQFSVERPDGSNFTLKIRSTKLEDSAMYFCASSEGTGTEAFFGQGTRLTVV.

In nucleotides, the CDR3 is TGTGCCAGCAGCCAAACGCATTTGGGGGCTTCCTACGAGCAGTACTTC. As protein: CASSQTHLGASYEQYF. The rearrangement joins TRBV7-6 to TRBJ2-7; perhaps TRBD1 as D (6 bases). CDR1 SGHVS and CDR2 FNYEAQ come from the germline V gene. CDR3 length: 16 residues. The germline V and J ends were trimmed by 5 bases and 1 base, with 18 bases remaining between them.

The chain joins TRBV4-3 to TRBJ1-4, with 10 bases aligning to TRBD1. Germline CDR1 reads LGHNA; CDR2 reads YSLEER. V trimming: 5 bases; J trimming: 12 bases; junction bases outside the gene matches: 12. This CDR3 contains 15 residues. CDR3 in amino acids: CASSLVGTGEEELFF. In DNA, the CDR3 is TGCGCCAGCAGCTTAGTTGGGACAGGGGAAGAGGAACTGTTTTTT.

The V gene is TRBV5-4, the J gene TRBJ1-3, with D possibly TRBD1 on 5 matching bases. CDR3 length: 15 amino acids. Germline CDR1 and CDR2: SGHNT and YYREEE (reference sequence). Trimming shortened V by 4 bases and J by 0 bases, and 11 bases separated the two germline ends. CDR3 in DNA: TGTGCCAGCAGCCGGGACTCACGCTCTGGAAACACCATATATTTT. Translated, it gives CASSRDSRSGNTIYF.

The chain combines TRBV6-6 with TRBJ1-1; D uncertain. Germline assignment: CDR1 MNHNY and CDR2 SVGAGI (reference sequence). V was clipped by 2 bases and J by 8 bases, with 15 bases between them. The CDR3 extends over 14 amino acids. CDR3 amino acids: CASSYTSGPAEAFF. In nucleotides, the CDR3 is TGTGCCAGCAGTTACACCTCGGGTCCCGCGGAAGCTTTCTTT.

The chain recombines TRBV10-3 with TRBJ1-5; 8 bases are a match to TRBD1. CDR1 and CDR2 (germline): ENHRY, SYGVKD. The V gene end was trimmed by 6 bases and the J gene end by 5 bases; junction bases not matched to a gene: 3. There are 13 residues in the CDR3. The CDR3 here is CAIRDRADQPQHF. CDR3 nucleotides: TGTGCCATCAGGGACAGGGCTGATCAGCCCCAGCATTTT.

This chain connects TRBV11-3 to TRBJ2-7, with TRBD2 matching over 9 bases. The germline V gene has CDR1 SGHNT and CDR2 YENEEA. V was clipped by 4 bases and J by 3 bases; unmatched bases: 7. CDR3 length: 15 amino acids. The CDR3 DNA is TGTGCCAGCAGCTCCCGAGCGGGGGGTAGCTACGAGCAGTACTTC. As protein: CASSSRAGGSYEQYF.

This chain uses TRBV4-1 with TRBJ1-1; D is unclear. This CDR3 is 16 amino acids long. Germline V lookup: CDR1 MGHRA, CDR2 YSYEKL. Trimming took off 0 bases at V and 10 bases at J, with 21 bases between the two ends. This CDR3 is CASSQDLIARPLAAFF. The CDR3 DNA is TGCGCCAGCAGCCAAGATCTTATAGCGCGGCCCTTGGCAGCTTTCTTT.

This chain links TRBV4-3 with TRBJ1-1; D gene unclear. CDR3 size: 12 residues. V dropped 0 bases and J dropped 8 bases, with 7 bases sitting between them. CDR1 LGHNA and CDR2 YSLEER come from the germline V gene. CDR3 in amino acids: CASSQEAGEAFF. For the CDR3, the DNA is TGCGCCAGCAGCCAAGAGGCGGGGGAAGCTTTCTTT.

This chain connects TRBV5-4 to TRBJ1-1; D is perhaps TRBD1 (5 bases). Trimming left V 8 bases short and J 2 bases short, with 16 bases between. The CDR3 totals 14 residues. CDR1 is SGHNT and CDR2 is YYREEE in the germline V gene (reference sequence). In nucleotides, the CDR3 is TGTGCCAGTAGCGCCCGACAGTACAACACTGAAGCTTTCTTT. It specifies CASSARQYNTEAFF.

J is TRBJ1-2 and V is TRBV6-1; D gene uncertain. Trimming cost V 7 bases and J 4 bases, with 7 bases left between them. CDR1 is MNHNS and CDR2 is SASEGT in the germline V gene. The CDR3 totals 11 residues. The DNA of the CDR3 is TGTGCCAGCAATAGCGGCTATGGCTACACCTTC. This codes for CASNSGYGYTF.

About this clone: One junction end disagrees with the germline gene, perhaps due to a read error. The chain joins TRBV7-6 to TRBJ1-2, with D possibly matching TRBD1 (5 bases). This CDR3 is 13 amino acids long. In germline, CDR1 is SGHVS, CDR2 FNYEAQ. The CDR3 coding sequence is TGTGCCAGCAGCTTAGTGGGGGACTATAGCTACACCTTC. Protein product: CASSLVGDYSYTF. Variable domain in full (rest from reference TRBV7-6 and TRBJ1-2): GAGVSQSPRYKVTKRGQDVALRCDPISGHVSLYWYRQALGQGPEFLTYFNYEAQQDKSGLPNDRFSAERPEGSISTLTIQRTEQRDSAMYRCASSLVGDYSYTFGSGTRLTVV.

CDR3 region: CASSHVPRGSGELFF. The CDR3 DNA is TGCGCCAGCAGTCATGTCCCGCGGGGTTCCGGGGAGCTGTTTTTT. This rearrangement joins TRBV5-1 to TRBJ2-2, with D possibly being TRBD2 (6 bases). CDR3 length: 15 amino acids. CDR1 and CDR2 (germline): SGHRS, YFSETQ. Trimming took off 5 bases at V and 6 bases at J, with 17 bases between the two ends.

The rearrangement links TRBV6-1 to TRBJ2-7; the D gene is possibly TRBD1 (5 bases). The CDR3 extends over 15 amino acids. In germline, CDR1 is MNHNS, CDR2 SASEGT. The V end lost 10 bases, the J end lost 4 bases, and 23 bases lay between the germline ends. The CDR3, as DNA: TGTGCCACCCCCCTAACAGGCTCAGGAGTATACGAGCAGTACTTC. Translation gives CATPLTGSGVYEQYF.

A single count supports this clone. This chain links TRBV11-2 with TRBJ2-1; 10 bases agree with TRBD2. CDR3 length equals 14 residues. With 5 bases clipped from V and 4 bases from J, the junction kept 2 bases outside the gene matches. Per germline, CDR1 SGHAT and CDR2 FQNNGV. The CDR3: CASSPTSGYNEQFF. CDR3 nucleotides: TGTGCCAGCAGCCCGACTAGCGGGTACAATGAGCAGTTCTTC.

The V gene is TRBV27, the J gene TRBJ1-1; TRBD1 matches at 12 bases. Germline assignment: CDR1 MNHEY and CDR2 SMNVEV (reference sequence). Unmatched junction bases numbered 6, after V lost 5 bases and J lost 5 bases. There are 15 residues in the CDR3. CDR3 DNA: TGTGCCAGCAGTAAACCGGGACAGGGGGCTACTGAAGCTTTCTTT. Translated: CASSKPGQGATEAFF.

The V gene is TRBV5-6, the J gene TRBJ2-3; TRBD1 matches at 7 bases. Losses at the gene ends were 2 bases for V and 6 bases for J; bases not matched to a gene: 12. The CDR3 has 16 amino acids. The germline V gene encodes CDR1 SGHDT and CDR2 YYEEEE. CDR3 residues: CASSFGTAFRGDTQYF. CDR3 coding DNA: TGTGCCAGCAGCTTTGGGACAGCTTTTCGTGGGGATACGCAGTATTTT.

CDR3 protein: CASSVNPGLAGVLYNEQFF. The CDR3 DNA reads TGTGCCAGCAGCGTTAATCCGGGACTAGCGGGGGTACTCTACAATGAGCAGTTCTTC. The chain carries TRBV7-2 and TRBJ2-1, with 14 bases that match TRBD2. The germline CDR1 and CDR2 sequences are SGHTA and FQGNSA. V was pared by 5 bases and J by 3 bases, with 12 bases of the junction left unmatched. This CDR3 region has 19 residues.